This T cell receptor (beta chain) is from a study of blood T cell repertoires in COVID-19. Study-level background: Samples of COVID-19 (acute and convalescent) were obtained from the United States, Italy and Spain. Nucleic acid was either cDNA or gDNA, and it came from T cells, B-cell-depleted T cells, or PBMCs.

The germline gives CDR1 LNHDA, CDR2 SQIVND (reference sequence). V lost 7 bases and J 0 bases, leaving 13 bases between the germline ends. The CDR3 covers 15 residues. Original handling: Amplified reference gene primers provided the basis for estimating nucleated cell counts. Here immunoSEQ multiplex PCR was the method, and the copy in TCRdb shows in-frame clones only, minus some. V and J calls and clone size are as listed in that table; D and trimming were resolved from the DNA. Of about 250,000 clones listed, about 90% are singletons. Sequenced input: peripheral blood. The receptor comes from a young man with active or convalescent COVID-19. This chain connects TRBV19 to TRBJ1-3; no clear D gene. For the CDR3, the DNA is TGTGCCAGTATGGACTATGAAAACTCTGGAAACACCATATATTTT. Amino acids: CASMDYENSGNTIYF. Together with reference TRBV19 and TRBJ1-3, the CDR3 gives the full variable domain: DGGITQSPKYLFRKEGQNVTLSCEQNLNHDAMYWYRQDPGQGLRLIYYSQIVNDFQKGDIAEGYSVSREKKESFPLTVTSAQKNPTAFYLCASMDYENSGNTIYFGEGSWLTVV.